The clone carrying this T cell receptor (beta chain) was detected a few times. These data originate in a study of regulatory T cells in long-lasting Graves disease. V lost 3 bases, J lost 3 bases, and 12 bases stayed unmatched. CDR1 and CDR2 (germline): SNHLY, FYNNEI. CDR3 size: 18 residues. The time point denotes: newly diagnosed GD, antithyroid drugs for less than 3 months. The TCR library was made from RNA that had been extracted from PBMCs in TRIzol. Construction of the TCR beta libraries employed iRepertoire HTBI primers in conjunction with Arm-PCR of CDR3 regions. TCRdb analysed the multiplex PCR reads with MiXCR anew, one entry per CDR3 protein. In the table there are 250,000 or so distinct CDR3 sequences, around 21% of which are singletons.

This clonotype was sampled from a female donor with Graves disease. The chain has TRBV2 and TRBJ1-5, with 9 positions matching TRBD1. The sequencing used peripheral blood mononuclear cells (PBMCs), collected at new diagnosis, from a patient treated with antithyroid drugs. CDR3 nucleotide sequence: TGTGCCAGCAGTGACACAGGGGGCGGGGAGACAGCCAATCAGCCCCAGCATTTT. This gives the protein CASSDTGGGETANQPQHF. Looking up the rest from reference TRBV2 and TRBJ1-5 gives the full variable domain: EPEVTQTPSHQVTQMGQEVILRCVPISNHLYFYWYRQILGQKVEFLVSFYNNEISEKSEIFDDQFSVERPDGSNFTLKIRSTKLEDSAMYFCASSDTGGGETANQPQHFGDGTRLSIL.